These 30 T cell receptor beta chains originate from one sample sequenced in a study of cytomegalovirus exposure and HLA in healthy donors. PCR primers comprised 60 Vbeta and 13 Jbeta primers. TCRdb keeps only in-frame clones here, not all; method: immunoSEQ multiplex PCR. Here the sample spans about 130,000 clones, roughly four fifths being singletons. The sequenced material came from PBMCs. Every receptor here comes from an older woman in good health and CMV-seronegative.

CDR3 sequence (DNA): TGCGCCAGCAGTGAGTCTGGGCAGGGGGTCGCCAAAAACATTCAGTACTTC. It codes for CASSESGQGVAKNIQYF. The V call is TRBV10-1, the J call TRBJ2-4; 7 bases line up with TRBD1. Germline V gives CDR1 WNHNN, CDR2 SYGVQD (reference sequence). Losses at the gene ends were 0 bases for V and 1 base for J; bases not matched to a gene: 6. The CDR3 is made up of 17 amino acids.

This chain links TRBV5-8 with TRBJ2-5, with 11 bases lining up with TRBD2. The V gene's germline CDR1 is SGHTS and CDR2 YDEGEE. The CDR3 is made up of 15 amino acids. V gave up 2 bases and J gave up 5 bases; unmatched junction bases: 5. CDR3 protein: CASSFSGGALETQYF. The CDR3 coding sequence is TGTGCCAGCAGCTTTAGCGGGGGGGCCCTTGAGACCCAGTACTTC.

This clone was seen a few times. The genes are TRBV15 and TRBJ2-7; D is perhaps TRBD1 (5 bases). Deletions cut 3 bases from V and 4 bases from J, with 16 bases between. The CDR3 runs 15 residues. The germline V gene encodes CDR1 LNHNV and CDR2 YYDKDF (reference sequence). DNA for the CDR3: TGTGCCACCAGCAGGTTTACTTCAGGGCTATACGAGCAGTACTTC. Residues: CATSRFTSGLYEQYF.

This clone was seen more than once but under ten times. This rearrangement joins TRBV28 to TRBJ1-1; D perhaps matches TRBD1 (6 bases). Germline lookup yields CDR1 MDHEN and CDR2 SYDVKM. The CDR3 consists of 13 residues. Trimming pared 5 bases from V and 5 bases from J, leaving 12 bases between. The CDR3 region has the DNA TGTGCCAGCAGTACACAGGGTTGGACTGAAGCTTTCTTT. Protein: CASSTQGWTEAFF. The entire variable domain, with the rest obtained from reference TRBV28 and TRBJ1-1, is as follows: DVKVTQSSRYLVKRTGEKVFLECVQDMDHENMFWYRQDPGLGLRLIYFSYDVKMKEKGDIPEGYSVSREKKERFSLILESASTNQTSMYLCASSTQGWTEAFFGQGTRLTVV.

V is TRBV5-1 and J is TRBJ2-7; D gene ambiguous. CDR1 SGHRS and CDR2 YFSETQ come from the germline V gene. Trimming took off 0 bases at V and 1 base at J, with 5 bases between the two ends. The CDR3 extends over 13 amino acids. The CDR3 protein is CASSLAGSYEQYF. As DNA, the CDR3 is TGCGCCAGCAGCTTGGCCGGGTCCTACGAGCAGTACTTC. The full variable domain, rest sourced from reference TRBV5-1 and TRBJ2-7, is KAGVTQTPRYLIKTRGQQVTLSCSPISGHRSVSWYQQTPGQGLQFLFEYFSETQRNKGNFPGRFSGRQFSNSRSEMNVSTLELGDSALYLCASSLAGSYEQYFGPGTRLTVT.

The J gene is TRBJ2-1, the V gene TRBV5-1; TRBD2 agrees at 8 bases. V shed 4 bases and J 2 bases; nucleotides not matched to a gene: 5. The CDR3 length is 15 residues. CDR1 is SGHRS and CDR2 is YFSETQ in the germline V gene. CDR3 amino acids: CASSGAGDPYNEQFF. CDR3 in DNA: TGCGCCAGCAGCGGAGCGGGAGATCCCTACAATGAGCAGTTCTTC.

CDR3 amino acids: CASSFRTEGNEQFF. In nucleotides, the CDR3 is TGTGCCAGCAGTTTCCGGACAGAGGGGAATGAGCAGTTCTTC. The rearrangement joins TRBV27 to TRBJ2-1, with D perhaps matching TRBD1 (6 bases). V shed 3 bases and J shed 7 bases, with 13 bases lying between them. The CDR3 totals 14 residues. The germline CDR1 and CDR2 sequences are MNHEY and SMNVEV (reference sequence).

The rearrangement links TRBV6-6 to TRBJ2-7, with D possibly matching TRBD1 (7 bases). Germline V gene sequence: CDR1 MNHNY, CDR2 SVGAGI (reference sequence). The CDR3 has 12 residues. V lost 6 bases, J lost 4 bases, and 10 bases lay in between. Here the CDR3 DNA reads TGTGCCAGCAGGGCAGGGGGGTACGAGCAGTACTTC. Its translation is CASRAGGYEQYF.

The V call is TRBV29-1, the J call TRBJ2-1; 9 bases agree with TRBD2. CDR3 size: 12 residues. J gave up 7 bases and V 6 bases, and 4 bases lay outside the gene matches. Germline CDR1 is SQVTM and CDR2 is ANQGSEA. The CDR3 protein is CSVPGLANEQFF. The CDR3 DNA sequence: TGCAGCGTCCCGGGACTAGCAAATGAGCAGTTCTTC.

The chain combines TRBV14 with TRBJ2-3; TRBD2 matches 7 bases. V shed 5 bases and J 0 bases; nucleotides not matched to a gene: 2. This CDR3 is built from 14 residues. Germline V gene sequence: CDR1 SGHDN, CDR2 FVKESK. The CDR3 reads CASSFGGSTDTQYF. As DNA, the CDR3 is TGTGCCAGCAGCTTCGGGGGGAGCACAGATACGCAGTATTTT.

The V and J genes are TRBV19 and TRBJ2-3; D possibly corresponds to TRBD1 (5 bases). Per the germline V gene, CDR1 is LNHDA and CDR2 is SQIVND (reference sequence). The CDR3 consists of 15 residues. V shed 1 base and J shed 4 bases, with 12 bases lying between them. In DNA form, the CDR3 reads TGTGCCAGTAGTATAGCAGGCAGGGATGCAGATACGCAGTATTTT. This encodes CASSIAGRDADTQYF.

In its sample, this clone was seen a few times. The rearrangement links TRBV14 to TRBJ1-5; D gene uncertain. Germline assignment: CDR1 SGHDN and CDR2 FVKESK. Trimming stripped 3 bases from V and 1 base from J, with 13 bases between. This CDR3 is 16 amino acids long. Here the CDR3 reads CASSHRWQLSNQPQHF. CDR3 nucleotides: TGTGCCAGCAGCCACCGATGGCAATTAAGCAATCAGCCCCAGCATTTT.

This clone was detected once. The rearrangement joins TRBV5-1 to TRBJ2-7, with a tentative D call TRBD2 (5 bases). Trimming took off 4 bases at V and 1 base at J, with 12 bases between the two ends. The CDR3 extends over 14 amino acids. Germline CDR1 and CDR2: SGHRS and YFSETQ. The CDR3 region is CASSPGERSYEQYF. CDR3 sequence (DNA): TGCGCCAGCAGCCCAGGCGAGCGGTCCTACGAGCAGTACTTC.

This chain links TRBV18 with TRBJ2-2, with 8 nucleotides matching TRBD2. CDR1 is KGHSH, CDR2 LQKENI, per germline. The CDR3 covers 15 residues. V lost 3 bases, J lost 5 bases, and 5 bases stayed unmatched. The CDR3 region has the DNA TGTGCCAGCTCACCCGGGGGGGCCTGGACCGGGGAGCTGTTTTTT. Amino acids: CASSPGGAWTGELFF.

This rearrangement joins TRBV27 to TRBJ2-1, with TRBD1 matching 7 bases. The CDR3 is made up of 16 amino acids. Germline CDR1 MNHEY, CDR2 SMNVEV (reference sequence). The junction had 10 bases not matched to a gene; V was cut back by 6 bases and J by 2 bases. The CDR3 bases are TGTGCCAGCAGCCCCAACAGGGGATTGACCTACAATGAGCAGTTCTTC. It codes for CASSPNRGLTYNEQFF.

The chain recombines TRBV7-9 with TRBJ1-2, with 7 bases aligning to TRBD1. Trimming cost V 5 bases and J 1 base; bases outside gene matches: 10. The CDR3 runs 16 residues. Germline V CDR1 and CDR2: SEHNR, FQNEAQ (reference sequence). The CDR3 here is CASSPRIGDSNYGYTF. The CDR3 bases are TGTGCCAGCAGCCCGAGAATCGGGGACAGTAACTATGGCTACACCTTC.

This clone was picked up a small number of times. This chain joins TRBV2 and TRBJ1-5, with D maybe TRBD1 (6 bases). V was pared by 5 bases and J by 3 bases, with 14 bases between. This CDR3 is built from 15 residues. In germline, CDR1 is SNHLY, CDR2 FYNNEI. CDR3: CASSRRDTDNQPQHF. The DNA of the CDR3 is TGTGCCAGCAGTCGCCGGGACACCGACAATCAGCCCCAGCATTTT.

The chain is built from TRBV27 and TRBJ2-5, with 7 bases lining up with TRBD1. In germline, CDR1 is MNHEY, CDR2 SMNVEV (reference sequence). This CDR3 is built from 13 residues. V lost 5 bases, J lost 5 bases, and 5 bases stayed unmatched. The CDR3 protein is CASSNRGAETQYF. The DNA for the CDR3 is TGTGCCAGCAGTAACAGGGGAGCGGAGACCCAGTACTTC.

The chain joins TRBV9 to TRBJ2-5; D may be TRBD1 (7 bases). The V gene lost 0 bases and the J gene lost 7 bases, with 16 bases spanning the gap. The length of the CDR3 is 15 residues. Looked up from germline, CDR1 is SGDLS and CDR2 is YYNGEE. In nucleotides, the CDR3 is TGTGCCAGCAGCGTAGAGCCAGGGGGGATTTGGACCCAGTACTTC. Translated, it gives CASSVEPGGIWTQYF.

About this clone: Other DNA sequences in this specimen translate into the identical CDR3. This sequence joins TRBV28 and TRBJ2-2, with 10 positions matching TRBD2. The CDR3 totals 15 residues. The V segment lost 4 bases and the J segment 8 bases; nucleotides outside the gene matches: 7. Per germline, CDR1 MDHEN and CDR2 SYDVKM. CDR3 nucleotides: TGTGCCAGCAGTTCGCTAGCGGGGGCTCGTGGGGAGCTGTTTTTT. It translates to CASSSLAGARGELFF.

The chain is built from TRBV6-1 and TRBJ1-5; D is ambiguous. From germline, CDR1 is MNHNS and CDR2 SASEGT. The CDR3 runs to 14 residues. V lost 8 bases and J 0 bases, leaving 11 bases between the germline ends. CDR3 loop: CASGLDYSNQPQHF. Here the CDR3 DNA reads TGTGCCAGCGGGCTCGACTATAGCAATCAGCCCCAGCATTTT.

The chain recombines TRBV29-1 with TRBJ2-5, with D unresolved. Germline V gives CDR1 SQVTM, CDR2 ANQGSEA. Trimming took 5 bases from V and 0 from J, leaving 13 bases between them. CDR3 length equals 14 residues. The CDR3 coding sequence is TGCAGCGTTTGCCTTTCAGGTCACCAAGAGACCCAGTACTTC. The encoded protein is CSVCLSGHQETQYF.

The gene calls are TRBV5-4 and TRBJ2-7, with D maybe TRBD2 (6 bases). This CDR3 has 11 residues. Germline V gene lookup returns CDR1 SGHNT and CDR2 YYREEE (reference sequence). Deletions cut 4 bases from V and 6 bases from J, with 8 bases between. CDR3 sequence (DNA): TGTGCCAGCAGCCGTAGCGGCGAGCAGTACTTC. Translation gives CASSRSGEQYF.

The chain is built from TRBV27 and TRBJ1-2; D not resolved. Germline CDR1 MNHEY, CDR2 SMNVEV (reference sequence). The CDR3 totals 13 residues. The V gene lost 6 bases and the J gene lost 4 bases, with 12 bases spanning the gap. CDR3 in DNA: TGTGCCAGCAGCTACCAGCGGGGCTATGGCTACACCTTC. It specifies CASSYQRGYGYTF.

This clone was observed a few times. J is TRBJ1-5 and V is TRBV19; the match to TRBD1 covers 10 bases. Trimming cost V 4 bases and J 2 bases; bases outside gene matches: 11. CDR1 is LNHDA and CDR2 is SQIVND in the germline V gene (reference sequence). The CDR3 is 18 residues long. The CDR3 is CASSTDRGQVLGNQPQHF. The CDR3, as DNA: TGTGCCAGTAGTACAGACAGGGGGCAGGTCCTCGGCAATCAGCCCCAGCATTTT. Based on the CDR3 plus reference TRBV19 and TRBJ1-5, the full variable domain is DGGITQSPKYLFRKEGQNVTLSCEQNLNHDAMYWYRQDPGQGLRLIYYSQIVNDFQKGDIAEGYSVSREKKESFPLTVTSAQKNPTAFYLCASSTDRGQVLGNQPQHFGDGTRLSIL.

This clone was observed a single time. The chain combines TRBV30 with TRBJ2-7; D perhaps matches TRBD2 (5 bases). V was pared by 4 bases and J by 5 bases, with 24 bases between. Germline values: CDR1 GTSNPN, CDR2 SVGIG (reference sequence). This CDR3 contains 16 residues. The CDR3 spells CAWTYWRGSPQNEQYF. CDR3 nucleotide sequence: TGTGCCTGGACCTATTGGCGCGGGTCACCCCAGAACGAGCAGTACTTC.

The chain carries TRBV5-4 and TRBJ2-1; 9 positions match TRBD2. CDR1 is SGHNT and CDR2 is YYREEE in the germline V gene (reference sequence). The CDR3 covers 15 residues. The V segment lost 4 bases and the J segment 4 bases; nucleotides outside the gene matches: 6. This CDR3 reads CASSNRLAAYNEQFF. The CDR3 nucleotides are TGTGCCAGCAGCAACCGACTAGCGGCGTACAATGAGCAGTTCTTC.

V usage is TRBV19 and J usage is TRBJ1-3, with D perhaps TRBD1 (6 bases). The V end lost 4 bases, the J end lost 0 bases, and 16 bases lay between the germline ends. Germline CDR1 is LNHDA and CDR2 is SQIVND (reference sequence). This CDR3 is 17 amino acids long. CDR3 coding DNA: TGTGCCAGTAGTAGAGCAGGGGATCCGAACTCTGGAAACACCATATATTTT. This codes for CASSRAGDPNSGNTIYF. Complete variable domain (other parts from reference TRBV19 and TRBJ1-3): DGGITQSPKYLFRKEGQNVTLSCEQNLNHDAMYWYRQDPGQGLRLIYYSQIVNDFQKGDIAEGYSVSREKKESFPLTVTSAQKNPTAFYLCASSRAGDPNSGNTIYFGEGSWLTVV.

The rearrangement links TRBV6-1 to TRBJ2-3; the D gene is possibly TRBD2 (7 bases). Trimming pared 3 bases from V and 4 bases from J, leaving 8 bases between. The length of the CDR3 is 13 residues. Per germline, CDR1 MNHNS and CDR2 SASEGT. CDR3 nucleotides: TGTGCCAGCAGTGAGCGGGGGCCAGATACGCAGTATTTT. This sequence encodes CASSERGPDTQYF.

The V gene is TRBV2, the J gene TRBJ1-4; no firm D call. The V and J ends lost 0 bases and 7 bases respectively, with 12 bases between them. Germline CDR1 reads SNHLY; CDR2 reads FYNNEI. The CDR3 runs 15 residues. The CDR3 DNA reads as TGTGCCAGCAGTGAAGCGTTAGGAGTGGGTGAAAAACTGTTTTTT. This encodes CASSEALGVGEKLFF. The full variable domain, its missing parts supplied by reference TRBV2 and TRBJ1-4, is EPEVTQTPSHQVTQMGQEVILRCVPISNHLYFYWYRQILGQKVEFLVSFYNNEISEKSEIFDDQFSVERPDGSNFTLKIRSTKLEDSAMYFCASSEALGVGEKLFFGSGTQLSVL.